This T cell receptor beta chain comes out of a study of T cell responses to AZD1222 COVID-19 vaccine. General study points: Clonal diversity may have been underestimated, and the donors were mostly white British, with more females than males.

Details on this clone: Its antigen is undetermined.

The method was immunoSEQ multiplex PCR; TCRdb's version includes in-frame clones alone and lacks a portion of them. The repertoire has 150,000 or so clones, over 75% of them found once; the top ten carry about 1.5%. The sequencing used peripheral blood, collected on day 0 of AZD1222 vaccination. The receptor was isolated from an adult in good health.

The CDR3, as DNA: TGTGCCAGCAGCCTATATAGTGCGTATAGCAATCAGCCCCAGCATTTT. The encoded protein is CASSLYSAYSNQPQHF. The chain links TRBV7-3 to TRBJ1-5; D is undetermined. From germline, CDR1 is SGHTA and CDR2 FQGTGA. The CDR3 runs to 16 residues. Between the trimmed V and J ends, which lost 5 bases and 0 bases, there was a span of 14 bases. The full variable domain, its missing parts supplied by reference TRBV7-3 and TRBJ1-5, is GAGVSQTPSNKVTEKGKYVELRCDPISGHTALYWYRQSLGQGPEFLIYFQGTGAADDSGLPNDRFFAVRPEGSVSTLKIQRTERGDSAVYLCASSLYSAYSNQPQHFGDGTRLSIL.